This entry is about one TCR beta chain. TCRdb's copy holds only in-frame clones and misses some; the assay was immunoSEQ multiplex PCR. The sample records roughly 340,000 clones, 85% to 90% being singletons. The data were obtained in a study of blood T cell repertoires in COVID-19. The CDR3 spans 13 residues. Per the germline V gene, CDR1 is SGHTA and CDR2 is FQGNSA. V lost 2 bases, J lost 6 bases, and 11 bases lay in between. The sample consisted of PBMCs or T cells enriched from blood (not recorded which). This clonotype was obtained from a man aged 18 to 29 who had recovered from COVID-19. The genes are TRBV7-2 and TRBJ2-7; D gene uncertain. Here the CDR3 reads CASSLLPRIEQYF. In nucleotides, the CDR3 is TGTGCCAGCAGCTTACTCCCTAGGATCGAGCAGTACTTC.